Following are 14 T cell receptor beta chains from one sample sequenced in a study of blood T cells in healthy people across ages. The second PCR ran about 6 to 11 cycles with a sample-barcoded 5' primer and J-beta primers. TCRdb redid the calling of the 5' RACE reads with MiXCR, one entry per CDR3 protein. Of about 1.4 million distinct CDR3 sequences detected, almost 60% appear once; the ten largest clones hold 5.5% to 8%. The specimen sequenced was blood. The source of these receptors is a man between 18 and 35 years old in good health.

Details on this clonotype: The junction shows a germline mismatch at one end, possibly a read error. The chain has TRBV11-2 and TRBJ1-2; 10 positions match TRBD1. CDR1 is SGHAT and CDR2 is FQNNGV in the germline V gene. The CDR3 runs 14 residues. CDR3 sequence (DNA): TGTGCCAACAGCTTAGGGACAGGGGTTGGAGGCTACACCTTC. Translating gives CANSLGTGVGGYTF. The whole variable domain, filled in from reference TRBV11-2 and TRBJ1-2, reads EAGVAQSPRYKIIEKRQSVAFWCNPISGHATLYWYQQILGQGPKLLIQFQNNGVVDDSQLPKDRFSAERLKGVDSTLKIQPAKLEDSAVYLCANSLGTGVGGYTFGSGTRLTVV.

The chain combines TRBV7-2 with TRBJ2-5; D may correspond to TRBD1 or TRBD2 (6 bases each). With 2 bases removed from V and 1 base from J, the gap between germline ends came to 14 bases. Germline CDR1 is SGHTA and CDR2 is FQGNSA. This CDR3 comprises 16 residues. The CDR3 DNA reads TGTGCCAGCAGCTTAAAGGGGGGAAACTTCCAAGAGACCCAGTACTTC. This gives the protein CASSLKGGNFQETQYF. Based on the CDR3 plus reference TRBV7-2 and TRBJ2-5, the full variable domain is GAGVSQSPSNKVTEKGKDVELRCDPISGHTALYWYRQSLGQGLEFLIYFQGNSAPDKSGLPSDRFSAERTGGSVSTLTIQRTQQEDSAVYLCASSLKGGNFQETQYFGPGTRLLVL.

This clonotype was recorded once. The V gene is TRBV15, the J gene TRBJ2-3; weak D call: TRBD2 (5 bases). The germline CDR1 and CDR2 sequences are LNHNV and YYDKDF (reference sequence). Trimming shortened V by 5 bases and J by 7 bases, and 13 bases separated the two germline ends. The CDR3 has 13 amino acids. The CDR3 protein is CATSPFNGNTQYF. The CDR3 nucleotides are TGTGCCACCAGCCCCTTCAACGGGAATACGCAGTATTTT.

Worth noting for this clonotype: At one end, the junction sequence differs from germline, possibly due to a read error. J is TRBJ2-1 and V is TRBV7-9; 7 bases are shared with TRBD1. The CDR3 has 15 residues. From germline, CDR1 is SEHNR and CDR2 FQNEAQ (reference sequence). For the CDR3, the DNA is TGTGCCGGCAGCAACACCGGGACAGATTACAATGATCAGTTCTTC. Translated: CAGSNTGTDYNDQFF. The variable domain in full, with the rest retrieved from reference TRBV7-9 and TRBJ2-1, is DTGVSQNPRHKITKRGQNVTFRCDPISEHNRLYWYRQTLGQGPEFLTYFQNEAQLEKSRLLSDRFSAERPKGSFSTLEIQRTEQGDSAMYLCAGSNTGTDYNDQFFGPGTRLTVL.

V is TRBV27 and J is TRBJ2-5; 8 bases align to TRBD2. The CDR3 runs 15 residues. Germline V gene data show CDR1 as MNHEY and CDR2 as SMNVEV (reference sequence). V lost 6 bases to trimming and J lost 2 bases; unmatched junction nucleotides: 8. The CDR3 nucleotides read TGTGCCAGCAGCCCCTCACTAGCGGTTCAAGAGACCCAGTACTTC. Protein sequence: CASSPSLAVQETQYF.

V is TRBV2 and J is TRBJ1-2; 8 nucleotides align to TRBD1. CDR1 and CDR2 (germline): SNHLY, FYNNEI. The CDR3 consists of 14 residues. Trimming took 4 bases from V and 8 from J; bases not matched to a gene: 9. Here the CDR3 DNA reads TGTGCCAGCAGTGTGTCGGACAGGGCTGAGGGCTACACCTTC. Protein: CASSVSDRAEGYTF.

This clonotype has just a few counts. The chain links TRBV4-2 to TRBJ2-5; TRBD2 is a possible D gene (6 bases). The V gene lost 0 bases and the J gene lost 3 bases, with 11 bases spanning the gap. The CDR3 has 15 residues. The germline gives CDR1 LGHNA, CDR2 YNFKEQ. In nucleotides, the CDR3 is TGTGCCAGCAGCCAAGACGGCGGGAAGGAAGAGACCCAGTACTTC. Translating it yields CASSQDGGKEETQYF.

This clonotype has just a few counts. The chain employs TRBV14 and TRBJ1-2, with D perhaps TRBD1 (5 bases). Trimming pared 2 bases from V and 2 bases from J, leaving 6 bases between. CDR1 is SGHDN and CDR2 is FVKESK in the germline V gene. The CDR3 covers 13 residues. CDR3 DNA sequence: TGTGCCAGCAGCCAATACAGGAACTATGGCTACACCTTC. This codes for CASSQYRNYGYTF.

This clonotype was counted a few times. The CDR3 DNA sequence: TGTGCCAGCAGCCCCGGCTCAGGGGGGAATGAGCAGTTCTTC. The encoded protein is CASSPGSGGNEQFF. The J gene is TRBJ2-1, the V gene TRBV12-3 or TRBV12-4; the D gene is possibly TRBD1 (7 bases). CDR3 length equals 14 residues. The V and J ends lost 6 bases and 7 bases respectively, with 16 bases between them.

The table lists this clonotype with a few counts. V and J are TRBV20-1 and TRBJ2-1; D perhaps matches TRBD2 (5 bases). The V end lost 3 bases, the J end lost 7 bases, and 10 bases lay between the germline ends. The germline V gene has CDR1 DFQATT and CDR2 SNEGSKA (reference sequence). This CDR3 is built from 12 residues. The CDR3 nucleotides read TGCAGTGCTAGGGCCTGGAGGAATGAGCAGTTCTTC. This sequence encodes CSARAWRNEQFF.

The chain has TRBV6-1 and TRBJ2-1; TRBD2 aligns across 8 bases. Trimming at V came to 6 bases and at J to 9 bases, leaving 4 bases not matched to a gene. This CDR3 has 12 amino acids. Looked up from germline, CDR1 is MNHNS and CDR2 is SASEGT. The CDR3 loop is CASSGRAGEQFF. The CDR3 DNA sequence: TGTGCCAGCAGCGGGAGGGCTGGTGAGCAGTTCTTC.

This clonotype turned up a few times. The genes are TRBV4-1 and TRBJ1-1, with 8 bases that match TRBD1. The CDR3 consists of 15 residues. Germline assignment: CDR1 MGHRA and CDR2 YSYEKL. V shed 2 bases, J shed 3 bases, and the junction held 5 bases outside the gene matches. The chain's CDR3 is CASSQSGQGDTEAFF. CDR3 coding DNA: TGCGCCAGCAGCCAATCCGGACAGGGAGACACTGAAGCTTTCTTT.

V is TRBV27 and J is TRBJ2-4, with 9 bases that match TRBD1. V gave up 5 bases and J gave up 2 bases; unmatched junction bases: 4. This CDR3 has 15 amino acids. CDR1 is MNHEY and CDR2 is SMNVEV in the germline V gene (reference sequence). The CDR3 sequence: CASSIQGATKNIQYF. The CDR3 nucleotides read TGTGCCAGCAGTATACAGGGGGCTACCAAAAACATTCAGTACTTC.

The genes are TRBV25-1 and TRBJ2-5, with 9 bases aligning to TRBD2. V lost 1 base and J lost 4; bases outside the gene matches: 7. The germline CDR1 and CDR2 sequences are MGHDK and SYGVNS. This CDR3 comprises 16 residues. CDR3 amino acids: CASSEFGRAGGETQYF. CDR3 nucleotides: TGTGCCAGCAGTGAATTTGGGCGAGCGGGAGGAGAGACCCAGTACTTC. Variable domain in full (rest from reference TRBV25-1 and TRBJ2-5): EADIYQTPRYLVIGTGKKITLECSQTMGHDKMYWYQQDPGMELHLIHYSYGVNSTEKGDLSSESTVSRIRTEHFPLTLESARPSHTSQYLCASSEFGRAGGETQYFGPGTRLLVL.